This TCR beta chain was recovered during a study of T cell responses to AZD1222 COVID-19 vaccine. The CDR3 totals 13 residues. V was clipped by 3 bases and J by 2 bases, with 7 bases between them. CDR1 and CDR2 from the germline V gene are MGHDK and SYGVNS. In the case of this clone: The antigen is unknown.

Method: immunoSEQ multiplex PCR; TCRdb's copy keeps in-frame clones and lacks some. Of 70,000 to 95,000 clones in the sample, 88% are singletons; the top ten hold 6.9%. General study results and limits: Most donors were white British and more were female, and clonal diversity was possibly underestimated. Dominant CD4 TCR responses targeted spike regions 160-218 and 743-854.

Sample: peripheral blood, taken 28 days after the second AZD1222 dose. The J gene is TRBJ2-5, the V gene TRBV25-1; possibly TRBD1 for D (5 bases). This TCR was sampled from an adult who received the AZD1222 COVID-19 vaccine. In DNA, the CDR3 is TGTGCCAGCAGTGACAGGGAACAAGAGACCCAGTACTTC. Protein: CASSDREQETQYF.